This T cell receptor beta chain appears in the sequencing data of a study of vaccination and CD4 T cells after COVID-19. Across the study: The convalescents were made up of six males and four females, two of whom were Hispanic. In culture, cells were exposed to overlapping spike peptides from SARS-CoV-2, HCoV-NL63, HCoV-OC43 and HCoV-229E. Study results and limitations: Spike mono-reactivity held for 304 of 307 vaccine-specific clones in convalescent patients.

The treatment denotes: approximately nine-day PBMC culture with coronavirus spike peptide pools or control peptides (ViraFEST assay). With the Oncomine TCR Beta short-read assay, DNA from cultured CD4+ T cells was sequenced. TCRdb called the PCR reads again in MiXCR, with one record for every CDR3 protein. This repertoire shows 20,000 to 25,000 distinct CDR3 sequences, approximately 48% found once; its top ten account for about 18%. This clonotype was observed a few times. No antigen is known for it. The CDR3 is made up of 14 amino acids. The V segment lost 6 bases and the J segment 1 base; nucleotides outside the gene matches: 5. Per germline, CDR1 MNHEY and CDR2 SMNVEV (reference sequence).

This chain links TRBV27 with TRBJ1-1, with 7 positions matching TRBD1. Specimen: CD4+ T cells from blood, cultured in vitro, collected before SARS-CoV-2 vaccination. This sequence originates from a human donor who received a COVID-19 vaccine. The CDR3 here is CASSYRQGNTEAFF. The DNA for the CDR3 is TGTGCCAGCAGCTATAGACAGGGGAACACTGAAGCTTTCTTT.